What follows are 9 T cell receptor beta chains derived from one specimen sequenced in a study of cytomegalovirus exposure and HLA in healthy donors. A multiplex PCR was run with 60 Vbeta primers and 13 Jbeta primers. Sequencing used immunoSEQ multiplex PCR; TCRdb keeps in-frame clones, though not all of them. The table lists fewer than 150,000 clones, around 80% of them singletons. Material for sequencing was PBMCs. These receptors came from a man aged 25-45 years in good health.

CDR3 amino acids: CASSQQSGGSPLEQYF. CDR3 DNA: TGCGCCAGCAGCCAGCAGAGTGGCGGGTCCCCTTTGGAGCAGTACTTC. The chain uses TRBV4-1 and TRBJ2-7; D is perhaps TRBD2 (5 bases). Germline lookup yields CDR1 MGHRA and CDR2 YSYEKL. V lost 3 bases to trimming and J lost 7 bases, with 22 bases between them. The CDR3 consists of 16 residues.

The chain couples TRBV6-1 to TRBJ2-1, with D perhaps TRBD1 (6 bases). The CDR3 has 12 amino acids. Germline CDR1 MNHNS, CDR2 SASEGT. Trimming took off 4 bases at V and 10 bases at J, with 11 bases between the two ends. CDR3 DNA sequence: TGTGCCAGCAGTGTCGACAGGCGGGAGCAGTTCTTC. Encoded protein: CASSVDRREQFF.

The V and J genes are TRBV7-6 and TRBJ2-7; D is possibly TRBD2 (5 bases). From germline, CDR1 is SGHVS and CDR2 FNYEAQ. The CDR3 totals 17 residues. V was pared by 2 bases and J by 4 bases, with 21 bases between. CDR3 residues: CASSLFTSGPIVYEQYF. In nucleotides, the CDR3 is TGTGCCAGCAGCTTATTTACGAGCGGACCGATAGTTTACGAGCAGTACTTC.

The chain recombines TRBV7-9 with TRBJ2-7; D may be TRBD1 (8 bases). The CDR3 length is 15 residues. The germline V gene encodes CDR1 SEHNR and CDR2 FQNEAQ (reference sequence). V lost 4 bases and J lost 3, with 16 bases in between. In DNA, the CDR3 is TGTGCCAGCAGCTGGGGGGGGACAGGCAACTACGAGCAGTACTTC. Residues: CASSWGGTGNYEQYF.

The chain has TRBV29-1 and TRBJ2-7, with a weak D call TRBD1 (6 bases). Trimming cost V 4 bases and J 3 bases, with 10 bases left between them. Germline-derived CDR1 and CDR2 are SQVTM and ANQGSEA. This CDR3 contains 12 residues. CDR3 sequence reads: CSVGPGVYEQYF. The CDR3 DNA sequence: TGCAGCGTTGGCCCAGGGGTCTACGAGCAGTACTTC.

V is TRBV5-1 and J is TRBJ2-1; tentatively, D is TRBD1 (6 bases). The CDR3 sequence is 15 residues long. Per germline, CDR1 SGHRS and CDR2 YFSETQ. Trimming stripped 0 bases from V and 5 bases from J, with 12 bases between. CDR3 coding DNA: TGCGCCAGCAGCTTGGCACAGGGAAGGGACAATGAGCAGTTCTTC. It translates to CASSLAQGRDNEQFF. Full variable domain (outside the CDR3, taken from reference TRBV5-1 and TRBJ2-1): KAGVTQTPRYLIKTRGQQVTLSCSPISGHRSVSWYQQTPGQGLQFLFEYFSETQRNKGNFPGRFSGRQFSNSRSEMNVSTLELGDSALYLCASSLAQGRDNEQFFGPGTRLTVL.

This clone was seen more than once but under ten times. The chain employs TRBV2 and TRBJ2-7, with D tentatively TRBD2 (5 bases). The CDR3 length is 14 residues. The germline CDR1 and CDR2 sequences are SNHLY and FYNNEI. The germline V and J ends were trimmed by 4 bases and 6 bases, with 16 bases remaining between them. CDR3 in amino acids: CASSGGERRSEQYF. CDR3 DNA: TGTGCCAGCAGTGGTGGGGAAAGGAGGAGCGAGCAGTACTTC.

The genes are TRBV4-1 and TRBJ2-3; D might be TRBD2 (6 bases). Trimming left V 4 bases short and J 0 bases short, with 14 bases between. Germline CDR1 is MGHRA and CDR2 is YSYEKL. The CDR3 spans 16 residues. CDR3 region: CASSLGIAESTDTQYF. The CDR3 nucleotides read TGCGCCAGCAGCCTTGGTATAGCGGAGAGCACAGATACGCAGTATTTT.

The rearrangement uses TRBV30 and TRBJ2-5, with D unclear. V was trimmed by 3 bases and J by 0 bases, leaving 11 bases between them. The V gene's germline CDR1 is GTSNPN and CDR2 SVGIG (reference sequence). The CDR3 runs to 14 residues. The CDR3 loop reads CAWSRILYQETQYF. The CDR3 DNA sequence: TGTGCCTGGAGCAGAATATTGTACCAAGAGACCCAGTACTTC.